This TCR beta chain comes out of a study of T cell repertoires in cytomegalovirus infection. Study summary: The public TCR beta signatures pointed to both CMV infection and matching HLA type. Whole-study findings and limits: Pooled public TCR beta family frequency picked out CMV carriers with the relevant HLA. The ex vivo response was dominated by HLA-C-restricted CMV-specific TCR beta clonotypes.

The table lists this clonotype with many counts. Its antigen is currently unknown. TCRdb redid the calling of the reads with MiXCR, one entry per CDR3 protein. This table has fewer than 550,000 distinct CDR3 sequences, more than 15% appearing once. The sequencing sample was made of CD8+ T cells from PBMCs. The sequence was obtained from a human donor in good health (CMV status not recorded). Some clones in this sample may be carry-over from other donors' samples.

The CDR3 nucleotides are TGTGCCAGCAGCCAAGAGGGGGGACTAGCGGGAGGTCGGGAGCAGTTCTTC. It codes for CASSQEGGLAGGREQFF. The rearrangement uses TRBV4-2 and TRBJ2-1, with 15 bases fitting TRBD2. The CDR3 totals 17 residues. In germline, CDR1 is LGHNA, CDR2 YNFKEQ. Trimming took 0 bases from V and 10 from J; bases not matched to a gene: 7.